These 29 T cell receptor beta chains were sequenced from one sample in a study of T cell responses to AZD1222 COVID-19 vaccine (dated by TCRdb to about 2021). This specimen's time point label, interpreted: about 28 days (+/-7) after the second vaccine dose. Libraries were constructed by the immunoSEQ multiplex PCR assay. In its TCRdb copy, this immuneACCESS table keeps in-frame sequences only and misses some clones. Where compared with another copy, unresolved V genes explain less than half of these, and the others have no known cause. This sample holds 150,000 to 200,000 clones; 70% to 90% were observed only once. The leading ten clones occupy 4% to 5.5% of the sample. The sample consisted of peripheral blood, taken 28 days after the second AZD1222 dose. These receptors were obtained from an adult who received the AZD1222 COVID-19 vaccine.

The chain has TRBV7-9 and TRBJ1-2, with TRBD1 identical over 7 bases. V trimming: 0 bases; J trimming: 0 bases; junction bases outside the gene matches: 4. Germline loops: CDR1 SEHNR, CDR2 FQNEAQ (reference sequence). This CDR3 spans 16 amino acids. CDR3 residues: CASSLALGGANYGYTF. CDR3 sequence (DNA): TGTGCCAGCAGCTTAGCTTTAGGGGGCGCTAACTATGGCTACACCTTC.

The chain employs TRBV6-5 and TRBJ1-1; 7 nucleotides match TRBD1. The CDR3 extends over 14 amino acids. Germline V gene lookup returns CDR1 MNHEY and CDR2 SVGAGI. J gave up 0 bases and V 8 bases, and 6 bases lay outside the gene matches. Written as DNA, the CDR3 is TGTGCCAGCGGAAGGGGACAGATGAACACTGAAGCTTTCTTT. Its protein product is CASGRGQMNTEAFF.

The chain links TRBV7-2 to TRBJ1-1; D not resolved. Germline values: CDR1 SGHTA, CDR2 FQGNSA. CDR3 length: 14 residues. Trimming pared 1 base from V and 1 base from J, leaving 7 bases between. DNA of the CDR3: TGTGCCAGCAGCTTAGGCATCCCGAACACTGAAGCTTTCTTT. Its translation is CASSLGIPNTEAFF.

This sequence joins TRBV12-3 or TRBV12-4 and TRBJ1-1, with D uncertain. This CDR3 contains 11 residues. The ends were cut back, 8 bases at V and 3 bases at J, with 7 bases in the middle. Written as DNA, the CDR3 is TGTGCCAGCGGGAGGGACACTGAAGCTTTCTTT. This encodes CASGRDTEAFF.

This chain joins TRBV7-8 and TRBJ1-6; D not resolved. This CDR3 has 14 amino acids. Germline values: CDR1 SGHVS, CDR2 FQNEAQ. V was clipped by 4 bases and J by 3 bases, with 7 bases between them. Here the CDR3 reads CASSSAGYNSPLHF. The CDR3 coding sequence is TGTGCCAGCAGCTCAGCCGGCTATAATTCACCCCTCCACTTT.

This rearrangement joins TRBV11-2 to TRBJ2-1; tentatively, D is TRBD1 or TRBD2 (5 bases each). V was trimmed by 3 bases and J by 1 base, leaving 10 bases between them. The length of the CDR3 is 15 residues. Germline loops: CDR1 SGHAT, CDR2 FQNNGV. The CDR3 coding sequence is TGTGCCAGCAGCTTGAGGGGAACTTCCTACAATGAGCAGTTCTTC. It translates to CASSLRGTSYNEQFF.

This chain uses TRBV5-1 with TRBJ2-3, with TRBD1 matching 10 bases. The CDR3 consists of 16 residues. Germline V gene data show CDR1 as SGHRS and CDR2 as YFSETQ. V shed 3 bases and J 2 bases; nucleotides not matched to a gene: 6. As DNA, the CDR3 is TGCGCCAGCAGCTGGGGACAGGGGTGGTCCACAGATACGCAGTATTTT. Translation gives CASSWGQGWSTDTQYF. The variable domain in full, completed from reference TRBV5-1 and TRBJ2-3, reads KAGVTQTPRYLIKTRGQQVTLSCSPISGHRSVSWYQQTPGQGLQFLFEYFSETQRNKGNFPGRFSGRQFSNSRSEMNVSTLELGDSALYLCASSWGQGWSTDTQYFGPGTRLTVL.

The chain uses TRBV30 and TRBJ1-4; no clear D. V was pared by 2 bases and J by 8 bases, with 12 bases between. The CDR3 consists of 13 residues. Germline V gene sequence: CDR1 GTSNPN, CDR2 SVGIG (reference sequence). The CDR3 spells CAWSPRMGEKLFF. The CDR3 nucleotides read TGTGCCTGGAGTCCCCGGATGGGGGAAAAACTGTTTTTT.

This clone was picked up one time. The genes are TRBV19 and TRBJ2-1, with TRBD1 as a possible D gene (6 bases). V was cut by 10 bases and J by 2 bases, with 12 bases left in between. This CDR3 contains 13 residues. In germline, CDR1 is LNHDA, CDR2 SQIVND (reference sequence). DNA of the CDR3: TGTGCCACCATACAGGGACCCTACAATGAGCAGTTCTTC. Residues: CATIQGPYNEQFF.

The V gene is TRBV19, the J gene TRBJ2-3; the match to TRBD2 covers 10 bases. The CDR3 consists of 17 residues. The V and J ends lost 1 base and 6 bases, in that order; junction bases with no gene match: 10. Germline lookup yields CDR1 LNHDA and CDR2 SQIVND (reference sequence). CDR3 sequence (DNA): TGTGCCAGTAGTATAGGATGGAGCGGGGGGGCGGTCGATACGCAGTATTTT. Encoded protein: CASSIGWSGGAVDTQYF.

This clone came up once. J is TRBJ1-6 and V is TRBV27; 7 bases match TRBD1. The CDR3 covers 12 residues. The V gene end was trimmed by 6 bases and the J gene end by 13 bases; junction bases not matched to a gene: 6. The V gene's germline CDR1 is MNHEY and CDR2 SMNVEV (reference sequence). For the CDR3, the DNA is TGTGCCAGCAGAGAAAGGGGGCATCCCCTCCACTTT. Translation gives CASRERGHPLHF.

The chain carries TRBV5-1 and TRBJ2-1, with TRBD2 identical over 9 bases. J lost 7 bases, V lost 4 bases, and 18 bases had no gene match. This CDR3 has 18 residues. CDR1 and CDR2 (germline): SGHRS, YFSETQ. The CDR3 DNA follows: TGCGCCAGCAGCCCACGGGCAGGCGGGGGGGCGCGCGGAAATGAGCAGTTCTTC. It yields the protein CASSPRAGGGARGNEQFF.

This sequence joins TRBV2 and TRBJ1-2; tentatively, D is TRBD1 (6 bases). V gave up 8 bases and J gave up 5 bases, with 12 bases separating them. The CDR3 covers 12 residues. Germline V gene lookup returns CDR1 SNHLY and CDR2 FYNNEI. The CDR3 DNA reads TGTGCCAGCCCACAGGGTTGGTATGGCTACACCTTC. This sequence encodes CASPQGWYGYTF.

This clone occurred a few times. This sequence joins TRBV15 and TRBJ2-2; TRBD1 matches at 10 bases. This CDR3 region has 15 residues. V lost 5 bases, J lost 5 bases, and 5 bases stayed unmatched. From germline, CDR1 is LNHNV and CDR2 YYDKDF (reference sequence). As DNA, the CDR3 is TGTGCCACCAGCCGAGGGACAGGGGATACCGGGGAGCTGTTTTTT. Protein: CATSRGTGDTGELFF. Full variable domain (missing parts from reference TRBV15 and TRBJ2-2): DAMVIQNPRYQVTQFGKPVTLSCSQTLNHNVMYWYQQKSSQAPKLLFHYYDKDFNNEADTPDNFQSRRPNTSFCFLDIRSPGLGDTAMYLCATSRGTGDTGELFFGEGSRLTVL.

The chain has TRBV10-3 and TRBJ1-2; a possible D gene is TRBD1 (5 bases). V lost 3 bases to trimming and J lost 3 bases, with 11 bases between them. There are 14 residues in the CDR3. Germline CDR1 reads ENHRY; CDR2 reads SYGVKD. CDR3 protein: CAISDQGEHYGYTF. Written as DNA, the CDR3 is TGTGCCATCAGTGATCAGGGCGAACACTATGGCTACACCTTC.

The V gene is TRBV6-6, the J gene TRBJ2-1, with 8 bases matching TRBD2. CDR1 and CDR2 (germline): MNHNY, SVGAGI (reference sequence). This CDR3 has 13 amino acids. The J segment lost 5 bases and the V segment lost 8 bases, leaving 5 bases of the junction unmatched. The CDR3 sequence is CASRTSRDNEQFF. In DNA, the CDR3 is TGTGCCAGCCGGACTAGCAGGGACAATGAGCAGTTCTTC.

The chain couples TRBV5-1 to TRBJ2-3, with TRBD2 matching 9 bases. This CDR3 comprises 15 residues. Germline-derived CDR1 and CDR2 are SGHRS and YFSETQ. With V trimmed by 5 bases and J by 4 bases, 8 bases remained unmatched. The CDR3 region has the DNA TGCGCCAGCAGGAGGTCTAGCGGGGCAGCAGATACGCAGTATTTT. Translated: CASRRSSGAADTQYF.

The rearrangement uses TRBV11-3 and TRBJ1-6, with TRBD1 as a possible D gene (5 bases). V lost 5 bases and J 4 bases, leaving 18 bases between the germline ends. Germline V gene lookup returns CDR1 SGHNT and CDR2 YENEEA. The CDR3 is 17 residues long. This chain's CDR3 is CASSPPGREAYNSPLHF. In DNA, the CDR3 is TGTGCCAGCAGCCCCCCGGGCAGGGAGGCATATAATTCACCCCTCCACTTT.

The V gene is TRBV29-1, the J gene TRBJ1-1; TRBD1 is a possible D gene (6 bases). CDR1 and CDR2 from the germline V gene are SQVTM and ANQGSEA. Trimming pared 2 bases from V and 0 bases from J, leaving 7 bases between. The length of the CDR3 is 13 residues. CDR3 in DNA: TGCAGCGTTGAAAGGGGGATGAACACTGAAGCTTTCTTT. Amino acid sequence: CSVERGMNTEAFF. Variable domain in full (rest from reference TRBV29-1 and TRBJ1-1): SAVISQKPSRDICQRGTSLTIQCQVDSQVTMMFWYRQQPGQSLTLIATANQGSEATYESGFVIDKFPISRPNLTFSTLTVSNMSPEDSSIYLCSVERGMNTEAFFGQGTRLTVV.

The chain uses TRBV7-9 and TRBJ1-2; unclear D gene. Germline V gene data show CDR1 as SEHNR and CDR2 as FQNEAQ (reference sequence). The CDR3 is 13 amino acids. V was shortened by 5 bases and J by 0 bases, with 7 bases between the two germline ends. The CDR3 protein is CASSEHSNYGYTF. CDR3 in DNA: TGTGCCAGCAGCGAACATTCTAACTATGGCTACACCTTC.

For this clone: This CDR3 is also generated by other DNA sequences in the sample. The chain has TRBV19 and TRBJ2-5; D not certain. CDR1 is LNHDA, CDR2 SQIVND, per germline (reference sequence). The CDR3 spans 11 residues. V gave up 3 bases and J gave up 5 bases, with 4 bases separating them. DNA for the CDR3: TGTGCCAGTAGTATCATGGAGACCCAGTACTTC. It translates to CASSIMETQYF. Looking up the rest from reference TRBV19 and TRBJ2-5 gives the full variable domain: DGGITQSPKYLFRKEGQNVTLSCEQNLNHDAMYWYRQDPGQGLRLIYYSQIVNDFQKGDIAEGYSVSREKKESFPLTVTSAQKNPTAFYLCASSIMETQYFGPGTRLLVL.

This chain uses TRBV5-1 with TRBJ2-1, with 14 nucleotides matching TRBD2. Germline values: CDR1 SGHRS, CDR2 YFSETQ. J was trimmed by 5 bases and V by 4 bases; bases with no gene match: 5. The CDR3 totals 16 residues. CDR3 residues: CASSMTSGGAHNEQFF. For the CDR3, the DNA is TGCGCCAGCAGCATGACTAGCGGGGGGGCGCACAATGAGCAGTTCTTC.

The chain joins TRBV6-4 to TRBJ2-7; D not resolved. This CDR3 is built from 13 residues. CDR1 is MRHNA, CDR2 SNTAGT, per germline. Trimming took off 2 bases at V and 3 bases at J, with 8 bases between the two ends. In DNA, the CDR3 is TGTGCCAGCAGTGACGGTCCAAGCTACGAGCAGTACTTC. As protein: CASSDGPSYEQYF.

The rearrangement links TRBV15 to TRBJ2-1; TRBD2 matches 7 bases. This CDR3 contains 15 residues. Germline V gene sequence: CDR1 LNHNV, CDR2 YYDKDF (reference sequence). The V segment lost 6 bases and the J segment 2 bases; nucleotides outside the gene matches: 7. The CDR3 DNA follows: TGTGCCACCAGTAACAAGGGAGGGACCTACAATGAGCAGTTCTTC. Its translation: CATSNKGGTYNEQFF.

This clone appeared once. The V gene is TRBV12-3 or TRBV12-4, the J gene TRBJ1-5; D possibly corresponds to TRBD1 (5 bases). The CDR3 is 13 amino acids. The V and J ends lost 7 bases and 3 bases respectively, with 10 bases between them. The CDR3 loop reads CASMGRINQPQHF. The CDR3 DNA reads TGTGCCAGCATGGGACGGATCAATCAGCCCCAGCATTTT.

CDR3 nucleotide sequence: TGTGCCAGCAGCTTATACAGGGAGGCTGCTAATGAAAAACTGTTTTTT. Amino acid sequence: CASSLYREAANEKLFF. V is TRBV11-2 and J is TRBJ1-4; D perhaps matches TRBD1 (6 bases). Germline V gives CDR1 SGHAT, CDR2 FQNNGV. V was trimmed by 2 bases and J by 3 bases, leaving 13 bases between them. The CDR3 extends over 16 amino acids.

CDR3 sequence reads: CASSSLSPGQGPNYGYTF. The CDR3 nucleotides read TGTGCCAGCAGTTCATTATCACCTGGACAGGGCCCTAACTATGGCTACACCTTC. V and J are TRBV27 and TRBJ1-2; 8 bases are shared with TRBD1. CDR1 MNHEY and CDR2 SMNVEV come from the germline V gene (reference sequence). V was clipped by 4 bases and J by 0 bases; unmatched bases: 13. This CDR3 region has 18 residues.

This chain uses TRBV15 with TRBJ2-3, with 7 bases lining up with TRBD2. This CDR3 comprises 16 residues. The ends lost 0 bases at V and 4 bases at J; junction bases unmatched: 7. Germline CDR1 reads LNHNV; CDR2 reads YYDKDF (reference sequence). The CDR3 nucleotides read TGTGCCACCAGCAGAGATAGAGTAGCGGGTTCAGATACGCAGTATTTT. Amino acid sequence: CATSRDRVAGSDTQYF. The full variable domain, rest sourced from reference TRBV15 and TRBJ2-3, is DAMVIQNPRYQVTQFGKPVTLSCSQTLNHNVMYWYQQKSSQAPKLLFHYYDKDFNNEADTPDNFQSRRPNTSFCFLDIRSPGLGDTAMYLCATSRDRVAGSDTQYFGPGTRLTVL.

V and J are TRBV11-2 and TRBJ1-5; D unresolved. The ends were cut back, 5 bases at V and 4 bases at J, with 9 bases in the middle. Germline V gene lookup returns CDR1 SGHAT and CDR2 FQNNGV. The CDR3 spans 13 residues. The CDR3 reads CASSIGQNQPQHF. The CDR3, as DNA: TGTGCCAGCAGCATCGGGCAAAATCAGCCCCAGCATTTT.